Below, 27 T cell receptor beta chains from the same sample are listed, as sequenced in a study of CD8+ T cells in alopecia areata. The treatment is: oral pan-JAK inhibitor, 5-10 mg twice daily. Sequencing used cDNA as its template, made by extracting RNA and reverse transcribing it. Generated by immunoSEQ multiplex PCR, the TCRdb table keeps only in-frame clones and is missing some. Here the sample spans about 210,000 clones, roughly 66% being singletons. The sample here was CD4+ T cells sorted from blood, taken around week 44, from a patient treated with tofacitinib. The receptors shown here come from a human donor with alopecia areata.

In its sample, this clone was seen a few times. The chain combines TRBV29-1 with TRBJ2-2; D gene uncertain. Germline-derived CDR1 and CDR2 are SQVTM and ANQGSEA. This CDR3 has 14 amino acids. Trimming removed 4 bases at V and 6 bases at J, with 15 bases between. CDR3 sequence (DNA): TGCAGCGTTGGATCGGATTCACGCGCCGGGGAGCTGTTTTTT. This encodes CSVGSDSRAGELFF.

V and J are TRBV6-1 and TRBJ2-7, with TRBD2 identical over 7 bases. CDR3 size: 13 residues. Germline V lookup: CDR1 MNHNS, CDR2 SASEGT. Trimming took 4 bases from V and 4 from J; bases not matched to a gene: 4. The CDR3 bases are TGTGCCAGCAGTGGGGTAGCGGGTTACGAGCAGTACTTC. Protein product: CASSGVAGYEQYF.

This clone was recorded only once. This chain uses TRBV30 with TRBJ2-6; D tentatively reads TRBD1 or TRBD2 (6 bases each). Germline assignment: CDR1 GTSNPN and CDR2 SVGIG (reference sequence). V was trimmed by 3 bases and J by 0 bases, leaving 9 bases between them. The CDR3 length is 15 residues. CDR3 in DNA: TGTGCCTGGAGCGGGGGCGGCTCTGGGGCCAACGTCCTGACTTTC. Its translation: CAWSGGGSGANVLTF.

The chain recombines TRBV25-1 with TRBJ1-5, with D tentatively TRBD1 (5 bases). CDR3 size: 13 residues. Between the trimmed V and J ends, which lost 8 bases and 6 bases, there was a span of 14 bases. Germline-derived CDR1 and CDR2 are MGHDK and SYGVNS. The CDR3 nucleotides read TGTGCCAGCCAGGGTGGGCCCGGTCAGCCCCAGCATTTT. Residues: CASQGGPGQPQHF.

The chain has TRBV28 and TRBJ2-7, with 9 bases aligning to TRBD2. V gave up 6 bases and J gave up 6 bases; unmatched junction bases: 6. This CDR3 has 13 residues. Germline CDR1 MDHEN, CDR2 SYDVKM. CDR3 protein: CASRNRGGVEQYF. For the CDR3, the DNA is TGTGCCAGCAGAAACCGCGGGGGGGTCGAGCAGTACTTC.

This clone was recorded many times. This chain connects TRBV19 to TRBJ2-5; D gene unclear. This CDR3 is built from 13 residues. The germline CDR1 and CDR2 sequences are LNHDA and SQIVND (reference sequence). Trimming stripped 5 bases from V and 5 bases from J, with 12 bases between. The CDR3 loop is CASSRSAKETQYF. The CDR3 coding sequence is TGTGCCAGTAGTCGGTCTGCTAAGGAGACCCAGTACTTC.

The J gene is TRBJ2-7, the V gene TRBV4-3; D call uncertain. CDR1 and CDR2 from the germline V gene are LGHNA and YSLEER. The CDR3 spans 13 residues. Trimming left V 0 bases short and J 3 bases short, with 6 bases between. The CDR3 DNA follows: TGCGCCAGCAGCCAAGAGGTCAACTACGAGCAGTACTTC. Its translation: CASSQEVNYEQYF.

The CDR3 sequence is CASSQGGGNEQFF. The CDR3 DNA reads TGCGCCAGCAGCCAAGGAGGAGGCAATGAGCAGTTCTTC. The V gene is TRBV4-3, the J gene TRBJ2-1, with a tentative D call TRBD2 (5 bases). Germline CDR1 is LGHNA and CDR2 is YSLEER. CDR3 length equals 13 residues. Trimming took off 1 base at V and 6 bases at J, with 7 bases between the two ends.

The V call is TRBV15, the J call TRBJ2-1; TRBD2 agrees at 8 bases. J was trimmed by 10 bases and V by 5 bases; bases with no gene match: 10. The CDR3 extends over 14 amino acids. Germline loops: CDR1 LNHNV, CDR2 YYDKDF (reference sequence). The CDR3 is CATSPPGRVNEQFF. The CDR3 DNA reads as TGTGCCACCAGCCCGCCCGGGAGGGTGAACGAGCAGTTCTTC.

This clone was seen a handful of times. At one end the junction does not follow the germline gene, possibly because of a read error. This chain uses TRBV25-1 with TRBJ1-2; TRBD1 might be the D (6 bases). CDR3 length equals 14 residues. Germline CDR1 reads MGHDK; CDR2 reads SYGVNS. The CDR3 spells CASSESLNYRETHF. CDR3 DNA sequence: TGTGCCAGCAGTGAATCCCTTAACTACAGGGAAACCCATTTC.

With regard to this clone: The same CDR3 is also encoded by other DNA sequences in this sample. The V call is TRBV7-2, the J call TRBJ2-1, with 7 bases fitting TRBD1. The CDR3 runs 14 residues. CDR1 is SGHTA and CDR2 is FQGNSA in the germline V gene. V dropped 5 bases and J dropped 3; count of bases not matched to a gene: 4. The CDR3 DNA is TGTGCCAGCAGCCCCCGGACAGGCTACAATGAGCAGTTCTTC. It translates to CASSPRTGYNEQFF. Based on the CDR3 plus reference TRBV7-2 and TRBJ2-1, the full variable domain is GAGVSQSPSNKVTEKGKDVELRCDPISGHTALYWYRQSLGQGLEFLIYFQGNSAPDKSGLPSDRFSAERTGGSVSTLTIQRTQQEDSAVYLCASSPRTGYNEQFFGPGTRLTVL.

This clone was picked up many times. V and J are TRBV10-3 and TRBJ1-1; D perhaps matches TRBD1 (5 bases). From germline, CDR1 is ENHRY and CDR2 SYGVKD. With 2 bases removed from V and 2 bases from J, the gap between germline ends came to 9 bases. The CDR3 runs 14 residues. The CDR3 sequence: CAISEVDRNTEAFF. CDR3 DNA: TGTGCCATCAGTGAGGTCGACAGAAACACTGAAGCTTTCTTT.

This chain joins TRBV7-9 and TRBJ1-6; unclear D gene. Germline V gene data show CDR1 as SEHNR and CDR2 as FQNEAQ (reference sequence). The V gene lost 0 bases and the J gene lost 7 bases, with 4 bases spanning the gap. The CDR3 totals 13 residues. DNA of the CDR3: TGTGCCAGCAGCTTAGCTCGGAATTCACCCCTCCACTTT. This encodes CASSLARNSPLHF.

The rearrangement links TRBV9 to TRBJ1-1; D possibly corresponds to TRBD1 (6 bases). Germline V lookup: CDR1 SGDLS, CDR2 YYNGEE. The CDR3 covers 15 residues. The V gene lost 2 bases and the J gene lost 3 bases, with 14 bases spanning the gap. The CDR3 loop is CASSVTQGGYTEAFF. DNA of the CDR3: TGTGCCAGCAGCGTGACACAGGGCGGATACACTGAAGCTTTCTTT. Supplemented by reference TRBV9 and TRBJ1-1, the full variable domain reads DSGVTQTPKHLITATGQRVTLRCSPRSGDLSVYWYQQSLDQGLQFLIQYYNGEERAKGNILERFSAQQFPDLHSELNLSSLELGDSALYFCASSVTQGGYTEAFFGQGTRLTVV.

The J gene is TRBJ1-2, the V gene TRBV13; D is unresolved. CDR3 length: 13 residues. CDR1 PRHDT and CDR2 FYEKMQ come from the germline V gene (reference sequence). V lost 4 bases and J 8 bases, leaving 14 bases between the germline ends. CDR3 protein: CASSSKAGRGYTF. The CDR3 DNA follows: TGTGCCAGCAGCTCGAAAGCCGGGCGGGGCTACACCTTC.

This clone was seen a single time. The chain uses TRBV5-1 and TRBJ2-3; tentatively, D is TRBD1 (5 bases). Trimming stripped 4 bases from V and 0 bases from J, with 6 bases between. The CDR3 is made up of 13 amino acids. Germline CDR1 is SGHRS and CDR2 is YFSETQ. CDR3 coding DNA: TGCGCCAGCAGCCAGGGCAGCACAGATACGCAGTATTTT. It codes for CASSQGSTDTQYF.

In its sample, this clone was seen a few times. J is TRBJ1-4 and V is TRBV10-3; unclear D gene. Trimming pared 4 bases from V and 0 bases from J, leaving 12 bases between. This CDR3 comprises 16 residues. The germline V gene has CDR1 ENHRY and CDR2 SYGVKD. CDR3 residues: CAISGGNSATNEKLFF. DNA of the CDR3: TGTGCCATCAGTGGGGGTAACAGTGCAACTAATGAAAAACTGTTTTTT.

The chain has TRBV5-1 and TRBJ2-2; D unclear. Trimming stripped 4 bases from V and 2 bases from J, with 18 bases between. The CDR3 extends over 17 amino acids. The germline CDR1 and CDR2 sequences are SGHRS and YFSETQ. The CDR3 DNA sequence: TGCGCCAGCAGCCCCCGGCCGGGCGGAACCAACACCGGGGAGCTGTTTTTT. Translation gives CASSPRPGGTNTGELFF.

The J gene is TRBJ1-2, the V gene TRBV25-1, with a tentative D call TRBD1 (5 bases). The V end was cut by 4 bases, the J end by 0 bases, with 15 bases between. Germline V gene data show CDR1 as MGHDK and CDR2 as SYGVNS. This CDR3 contains 16 residues. DNA of the CDR3: TGTGCCAGCAGTGGCTACCACAGGAATTCTAACTATGGCTACACCTTC. Translating gives CASSGYHRNSNYGYTF.

This rearrangement joins TRBV5-4 to TRBJ2-1; 12 bases map to TRBD2. The V gene's germline CDR1 is SGHNT and CDR2 YYREEE (reference sequence). V gave up 3 bases and J gave up 1 base; unmatched junction bases: 11. The CDR3 loop spans 19 amino acids. CDR3 nucleotide sequence: TGTGCCAGCAGCTCTGGAGGACTAGCGGGGTCACATTCCTACAATGAGCAGTTCTTC. Its translation is CASSSGGLAGSHSYNEQFF.

The table lists this clone with a few counts. The chain is built from TRBV5-1 and TRBJ2-5, with TRBD1 matching over 7 bases. Germline V CDR1 and CDR2: SGHRS, YFSETQ. Unmatched junction bases numbered 7, after V lost 3 bases and J lost 5 bases. The CDR3 is 14 residues long. The CDR3: CASSYSTGWETQYF. The DNA of the CDR3 is TGCGCCAGCAGCTACTCGACAGGGTGGGAGACCCAGTACTTC.

J is TRBJ2-5 and V is TRBV30; D gene unclear. The V gene lost 1 base and the J gene lost 5 bases, with 14 bases spanning the gap. The germline V gene encodes CDR1 GTSNPN and CDR2 SVGIG (reference sequence). The CDR3 is made up of 14 amino acids. CDR3 DNA: TGTGCCTGGAGTGGGACGGCCCTATGGGAGACCCAGTACTTC. Encoded protein: CAWSGTALWETQYF.

The V gene is TRBV6-6, the J gene TRBJ2-7; D uncertain. The CDR3 has 14 residues. The V gene lost 0 bases and the J gene lost 12 bases, with 18 bases spanning the gap. Germline V gene lookup returns CDR1 MNHNY and CDR2 SVGAGI (reference sequence). CDR3 coding DNA: TGTGCCAGCAGTTACTCGGCAACAACTGGTATTGGGTACTTC. Amino acids: CASSYSATTGIGYF.

The genes are TRBV15 and TRBJ2-1; 10 nucleotides line up with TRBD2. In germline, CDR1 is LNHNV, CDR2 YYDKDF (reference sequence). Unmatched junction bases numbered 9, after V lost 0 bases and J lost 10 bases. The CDR3 loop spans 16 amino acids. The chain's CDR3 is CATSRELAGPLGEQFF. Written as DNA, the CDR3 is TGTGCCACCAGCAGAGAACTAGCGGGGCCTCTCGGGGAGCAGTTCTTC.

The V gene is TRBV5-7, the J gene TRBJ1-5; possible D gene TRBD1, 6 bases. TRBV5-7 is reported as an ORF; its role is uncertain. The CDR3 consists of 14 residues. V lost 2 bases, J lost 8 bases, and 14 bases lay in between. CDR3 bases: TGTGCCAGCAGCTTCGCGACAGGATTAAAGCCCCAGCATTTT. It translates to CASSFATGLKPQHF.

This chain connects TRBV25-1 to TRBJ2-1; D assignment may be TRBD1 or TRBD2 (5 bases each). V was trimmed by 4 bases and J by 5 bases, leaving 18 bases between them. Per germline, CDR1 MGHDK and CDR2 SYGVNS. The CDR3 extends over 16 amino acids. This chain's CDR3 is CASSALRARDDNEQFF. The CDR3 DNA follows: TGTGCCAGCAGTGCCCTACGGGCCAGGGACGACAATGAGCAGTTCTTC.

This clone came up many times. The V gene is TRBV15, the J gene TRBJ2-5, with TRBD2 identical over 11 bases. The CDR3 has 18 residues. The V gene end was trimmed by 1 base and the J gene end by 3 bases; junction bases not matched to a gene: 10. Per the germline V gene, CDR1 is LNHNV and CDR2 is YYDKDF (reference sequence). CDR3 nucleotides: TGTGCCACCAGCAGAGCTTGGGGGAAGACTAGCGGGGAAGAGACCCAGTACTTC. Residues: CATSRAWGKTSGEETQYF.